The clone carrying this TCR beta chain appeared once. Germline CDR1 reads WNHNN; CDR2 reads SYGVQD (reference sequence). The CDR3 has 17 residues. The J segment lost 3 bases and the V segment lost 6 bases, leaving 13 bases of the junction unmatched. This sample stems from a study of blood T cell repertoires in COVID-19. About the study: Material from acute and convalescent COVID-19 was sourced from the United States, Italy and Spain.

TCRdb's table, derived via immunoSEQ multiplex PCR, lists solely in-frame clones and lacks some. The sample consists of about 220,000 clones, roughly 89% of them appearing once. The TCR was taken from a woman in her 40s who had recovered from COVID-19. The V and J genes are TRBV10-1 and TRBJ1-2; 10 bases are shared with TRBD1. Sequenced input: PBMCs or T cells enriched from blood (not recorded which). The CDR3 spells CASSNRQGAHTDYGYTF. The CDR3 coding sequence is TGCGCCAGCAGCAACCGACAGGGGGCTCATACGGACTATGGCTACACCTTC.